This T cell receptor (beta chain) was recovered during a study of blood T cell repertoires in COVID-19. Authors' processing steps: Reference gene primer amplification in the assay estimated nucleated cell counts. The repertoire was sequenced with immunoSEQ multiplex PCR; TCRdb's copy has only in-frame clones and lacks some. Clone size and V and J calls were adopted from that table, with D and trimming inferred from the DNA. The profile shows 110,000 to 150,000 clones, approximately 84% of them singletons. Participant age was roughly 18 to 95 years, and participants resided in fewer than 25 US areas. Germline CDR1 is SGHVS and CDR2 is FNYEAQ. Trimming removed 3 bases from V and 0 bases from J, with 21 bases in between. The CDR3 extends over 19 amino acids.

Sample: PBMCs or T cells enriched from blood (not recorded which). The sequence was obtained from a woman aged 18 to 35 who had been exposed to COVID-19. The V and J genes are TRBV7-6 and TRBJ2-1; TRBD2 might be the D (5 bases). The CDR3 DNA reads as TGTGCCAGCAGCTTGGTACCTTTGGAGGAATCTAGCTCCTACAATGAGCAGTTCTTC. The encoded protein is CASSLVPLEESSSYNEQFF.